The clone carrying this TCR beta chain has just a few counts. Antigen specificity is unknown. Germline V gene sequence: CDR1 LNHDA, CDR2 SQIVND (reference sequence). The CDR3 has 12 residues. V lost 10 bases, J lost 6 bases, and 3 bases stayed unmatched. Together with a sample-barcoded 5' primer, a J-beta primer mix was included in a second PCR lasting about 6 to 12 cycles. TCRdb re-derived calls from the 5' RACE reads in MiXCR, one entry per CDR3 protein. In the table there are about a million distinct CDR3 sequences, roughly two fifths of which are singletons. There were at least 6 micrograms of total RNA extracted from every sample. This sample is drawn from a study of blood T cells in healthy people across ages. Study outcomes and limitations: Without sorted subsets, naive and antigen-experienced compartments could not be conclusively compared. Both naive CD4+ cell counts and diversity were greater in long-lived donors than in aged donors.

The sequenced material came from blood. The V gene is TRBV19, the J gene TRBJ1-5; 10 bases line up with TRBD1. The clonotype comes from a man between 18 and 29 years old in good health. The CDR3 region has the DNA TGTGCCACCGGGACAGGGGTTCAGCCCCAGCATTTT. Protein product: CATGTGVQPQHF.